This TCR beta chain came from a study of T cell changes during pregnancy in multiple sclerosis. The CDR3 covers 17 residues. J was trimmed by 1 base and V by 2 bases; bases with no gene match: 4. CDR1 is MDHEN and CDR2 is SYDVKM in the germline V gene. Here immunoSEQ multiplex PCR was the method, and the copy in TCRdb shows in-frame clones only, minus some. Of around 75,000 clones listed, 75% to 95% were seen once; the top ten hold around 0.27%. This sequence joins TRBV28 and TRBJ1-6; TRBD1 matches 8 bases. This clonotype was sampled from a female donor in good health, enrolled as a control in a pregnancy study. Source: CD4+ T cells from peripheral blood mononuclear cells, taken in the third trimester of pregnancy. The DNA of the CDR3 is TGTGCCAGCAGTTTACGGACAGGGATGTCCTATAATTCACCCCTCCACTTT. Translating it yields CASSLRTGMSYNSPLHF.